The 29 T cell receptor beta chains presented below share a single source sample, sequenced in a study of shared clonotypes between healthy human individuals. Measured with immunoSEQ multiplex PCR; TCRdb has only the in-frame clones, and not every one. The sample has about 520,000 clones, approximately 94% seen once. The sample consisted of naive CD4+ T cells sorted from blood. Subset denoted: CD45RA+ positively selected. All receptors derive from a woman aged 25 to 39 in good health.

The V and J genes are TRBV7-9 and TRBJ2-1; TRBD1 matches at 10 bases. V was pared by 5 bases and J by 7 bases, with 8 bases of the junction left unmatched. The CDR3 contains 15 residues. CDR1 and CDR2 (germline): SEHNR, FQNEAQ (reference sequence). The CDR3 DNA is TGTGCCAGCAGCACCGACAGGGGGCAAAAGAATGAGCAGTTCTTC. This encodes CASSTDRGQKNEQFF.

The chain has TRBV5-1 and TRBJ1-4; no reliable D call. The CDR3 is made up of 16 amino acids. Germline assignment: CDR1 SGHRS and CDR2 YFSETQ. V was cut by 4 bases and J by 3 bases, with 16 bases left in between. The CDR3 region has the DNA TGCGCCAGCAGCACCGACGGTAGAAGGGCTAATGAAAAACTGTTTTTT. It specifies CASSTDGRRANEKLFF. The variable domain in full, with the rest retrieved from reference TRBV5-1 and TRBJ1-4, is KAGVTQTPRYLIKTRGQQVTLSCSPISGHRSVSWYQQTPGQGLQFLFEYFSETQRNKGNFPGRFSGRQFSNSRSEMNVSTLELGDSALYLCASSTDGRRANEKLFFGSGTQLSVL.

The V call is TRBV11-1, the J call TRBJ1-1; weak D call: TRBD1 (5 bases). Germline V gene data show CDR1 as SGHAT and CDR2 as FQDESV (reference sequence). Trimming pared 5 bases from V and 1 base from J, leaving 17 bases between. The length of the CDR3 is 16 residues. The CDR3, as DNA: TGTGCCAGCAGCAAAGGATATGGGACGAGGAACACTGAAGCTTTCTTT. Residues: CASSKGYGTRNTEAFF.

The chain employs TRBV4-1 and TRBJ1-2, with D maybe TRBD1 (6 bases). The ends were cut back, 1 base at V and 7 bases at J, with 34 bases in the middle. The CDR3 covers 21 residues. CDR1 and CDR2 from the germline V gene are MGHRA and YSYEKL. The CDR3 DNA reads as TGCGCCAGCAGCCAAGCATACCTTACCCATACCAGGGGATTGGACCGGAGTGGCTACACCTTC. Translated, it gives CASSQAYLTHTRGLDRSGYTF.

This clone was observed once. The chain employs TRBV27 and TRBJ2-1; 7 bases align to TRBD2. The junction had 7 bases not matched to a gene; V was cut back by 5 bases and J by 3 bases. In germline, CDR1 is MNHEY, CDR2 SMNVEV (reference sequence). The CDR3 covers 15 residues. In DNA, the CDR3 is TGTGCCAGCAGTCCCTATGGCGGGAGCTACAATGAGCAGTTCTTC. Translated: CASSPYGGSYNEQFF.

This rearrangement joins TRBV9 to TRBJ2-5; 8 bases agree with TRBD1. The length of the CDR3 is 14 residues. V shed 4 bases, J shed 2 bases, and the junction held 4 bases outside the gene matches. The germline V gene encodes CDR1 SGDLS and CDR2 YYNGEE. In nucleotides, the CDR3 is TGTGCCAGCAGCCCCGGGACAGGACAAGAGACCCAGTACTTC. It encodes CASSPGTGQETQYF.

The chain couples TRBV5-8 to TRBJ2-5, with TRBD1 matching over 7 bases. CDR3 length equals 13 residues. After removal of 4 bases from V and 5 bases from J, the junction contained 5 bases not matched to a gene. Germline CDR1 SGHTS, CDR2 YDEGEE. CDR3 loop: CASSKDRRETQYF. CDR3 DNA sequence: TGTGCCAGCAGCAAGGACAGGAGGGAGACCCAGTACTTC.

This chain joins TRBV18 and TRBJ1-5; the D gene is possibly TRBD1 (5 bases). Germline CDR1 KGHSH, CDR2 LQKENI. V lost 0 bases, J lost 1 base, and 7 bases lay in between. The CDR3 is 15 residues long. The CDR3 bases are TGTGCCAGCTCACCACCGGGACGGAGCAATCAGCCCCAGCATTTT. It codes for CASSPPGRSNQPQHF.

The gene calls are TRBV27 and TRBJ2-7, with TRBD2 identical over 12 bases. Looked up from germline, CDR1 is MNHEY and CDR2 is SMNVEV (reference sequence). The ends lost 6 bases at V and 6 bases at J; junction bases unmatched: 9. This CDR3 comprises 15 residues. For the CDR3, the DNA is TGTGCCAGCAGATCTCTAGCGGGAGGGACACCCGAGCAGTACTTC. As protein: CASRSLAGGTPEQYF.

This clone has just one count. V gene TRBV5-1 combines with J gene TRBJ2-5, with 7 bases identical to TRBD1. The CDR3 runs to 17 residues. The germline CDR1 and CDR2 sequences are SGHRS and YFSETQ. V lost 2 bases, J lost 5 bases, and 15 bases stayed unmatched. CDR3 sequence reads: CASSFRPDREKGETQYF. CDR3 nucleotide sequence: TGCGCCAGCAGCTTCAGACCCGACAGGGAAAAAGGGGAGACCCAGTACTTC.

This clone was seen a single time. This chain links TRBV19 with TRBJ2-7; no clear D. Per the germline V gene, CDR1 is LNHDA and CDR2 is SQIVND (reference sequence). The CDR3 is 13 residues long. V was cut by 5 bases and J by 1 base, with 9 bases left in between. Written as DNA, the CDR3 is TGTGCCAGTAGTGCATCGAAGTCCTACGAGCAGTACTTC. This translates into CASSASKSYEQYF. Based on the CDR3 plus reference TRBV19 and TRBJ2-7, the full variable domain is DGGITQSPKYLFRKEGQNVTLSCEQNLNHDAMYWYRQDPGQGLRLIYYSQIVNDFQKGDIAEGYSVSREKKESFPLTVTSAQKNPTAFYLCASSASKSYEQYFGPGTRLTVT.

This chain uses TRBV18 with TRBJ2-7, with D hard to call. V lost 3 bases to trimming and J lost 3 bases, with 9 bases between them. Germline CDR1 KGHSH, CDR2 LQKENI. This CDR3 spans 13 amino acids. CDR3 sequence reads: CASSPAPDYEQYF. For the CDR3, the DNA is TGTGCCAGCTCACCCGCCCCGGACTACGAGCAGTACTTC.

The CDR3 DNA sequence: TGTGCCAGCGGGACAGGGGCAAACACCGGGGAGCTGTTTTTT. Translated, it gives CASGTGANTGELFF. The chain links TRBV7-3 to TRBJ2-2; 10 bases fit TRBD1. V was pared by 8 bases and J by 2 bases, with 2 bases of the junction left unmatched. Germline V gene sequence: CDR1 SGHTA, CDR2 FQGTGA. The length of the CDR3 is 14 residues.

CDR3 nucleotides: TGTGCCAGCAGCCGGCGGGTCGAACCCTACAATGAGCAGTTCTTC. Translation: CASSRRVEPYNEQFF. The rearrangement uses TRBV14 and TRBJ2-1, with D tentatively TRBD2 (5 bases). CDR1 is SGHDN, CDR2 FVKESK, per germline. The CDR3 has 15 residues. V lost 4 bases, J lost 2 bases, and 12 bases lay in between.

The V gene is TRBV28, the J gene TRBJ1-6, with TRBD1 matching 8 bases. The CDR3 is 15 amino acids. V lost 4 bases, J lost 7 bases, and 6 bases stayed unmatched. Germline V gives CDR1 MDHEN, CDR2 SYDVKM. CDR3 loop: CASSSGDRTNSPLHF. The CDR3 bases are TGTGCCAGCAGTTCGGGGGACAGGACGAATTCACCCCTCCACTTT.

This clone appeared once. The V call is TRBV4-1, the J call TRBJ2-6; 14 bases align to TRBD2. The V gene's germline CDR1 is MGHRA and CDR2 YSYEKL. CDR3 length: 20 amino acids. With 4 bases clipped from V and 3 bases from J, the junction kept 11 bases outside the gene matches. The CDR3 nucleotides are TGCGCCAGCAGCCCCCGCCCCGGACTAGCGGGAGGCAATGGGGCCAACGTCCTGACTTTC. Its protein product is CASSPRPGLAGGNGANVLTF.

The J gene is TRBJ2-7, the V gene TRBV28, with a tentative D call TRBD1 (5 bases). V lost 2 bases to trimming and J lost 3 bases, with 11 bases between them. The germline V gene has CDR1 MDHEN and CDR2 SYDVKM. The CDR3 covers 14 residues. CDR3 protein: CASSLQGNIYEQYF. CDR3 DNA: TGTGCCAGCAGTTTACAGGGCAATATCTACGAGCAGTACTTC.

This chain joins TRBV11-1 and TRBJ2-3; maybe TRBD2 (5 bases). CDR1 and CDR2 (germline): SGHAT, FQDESV (reference sequence). Trimming removed 3 bases at V and 3 bases at J, with 10 bases between. The CDR3 totals 14 residues. CDR3 bases: TGTGCCAGCAGCTTGGTACTAGGTACAGATACGCAGTATTTT. It translates to CASSLVLGTDTQYF.

This chain connects TRBV4-1 to TRBJ1-2; 10 bases are shared with TRBD1. Germline assignment: CDR1 MGHRA and CDR2 YSYEKL. The CDR3 spans 14 residues. V lost 4 bases to trimming and J lost 8 bases; unmatched junction nucleotides: 7. The CDR3 nucleotides are TGCGCCAGCAGCCTCAGGACAGGGGGGGAAGGCTACACCTTC. Protein: CASSLRTGGEGYTF.

V and J are TRBV30 and TRBJ1-3; 7 bases are a match to TRBD1. V dropped 3 bases and J dropped 2; count of bases not matched to a gene: 4. The CDR3 runs 14 residues. Germline lookup yields CDR1 GTSNPN and CDR2 SVGIG (reference sequence). The CDR3 DNA reads TGTGCCTGGAGCATGGGACAGCCTGGAAACACCATATATTTT. The encoded protein is CAWSMGQPGNTIYF.

The rearrangement uses TRBV7-9 and TRBJ1-2; possibly TRBD1 for D (6 bases). CDR1 and CDR2 from the germline V gene are SEHNR and FQNEAQ (reference sequence). V lost 1 base and J 0 bases, leaving 18 bases between the germline ends. The CDR3 is 18 amino acids. Here the CDR3 reads CASSLVVGQTGSNYGYTF. CDR3 nucleotide sequence: TGTGCCAGCAGCTTAGTTGTTGGACAGACCGGATCTAACTATGGCTACACCTTC. Full variable domain (remainder filled in from reference TRBV7-9 and TRBJ1-2): DTGVSQNPRHKITKRGQNVTFRCDPISEHNRLYWYRQTLGQGPEFLTYFQNEAQLEKSRLLSDRFSAERPKGSFSTLEIQRTEQGDSAMYLCASSLVVGQTGSNYGYTFGSGTRLTVV.

The chain couples TRBV5-4 to TRBJ1-1, with a weak D call TRBD1 (5 bases). The CDR3 is 14 residues long. The germline V and J ends were trimmed by 3 bases and 1 base, with 10 bases remaining between them. Germline CDR1 and CDR2: SGHNT and YYREEE (reference sequence). The CDR3 region is CASSWNGGNTEAFF. The CDR3 DNA sequence: TGTGCCAGCAGCTGGAACGGGGGGAACACTGAAGCTTTCTTT.

This clone was detected only once. This chain connects TRBV28 to TRBJ1-6; D gene unclear. Germline V CDR1 and CDR2: MDHEN, SYDVKM. Trimming pared 4 bases from V and 7 bases from J, leaving 14 bases between. The CDR3 has 15 residues. The CDR3: CASSSQTTRNSPLHF. For the CDR3, the DNA is TGTGCCAGCAGTTCTCAGACCACGCGGAATTCACCCCTCCACTTT.

The J gene is TRBJ2-7, the V gene TRBV19, with unresolved D. Trimming stripped 4 bases from V and 1 base from J, with 17 bases between. The length of the CDR3 is 16 residues. Germline V gene lookup returns CDR1 LNHDA and CDR2 SQIVND (reference sequence). CDR3 region: CASSTGSSFPSYEQYF. CDR3 nucleotide sequence: TGTGCCAGTAGTACGGGTTCCAGCTTTCCATCCTACGAGCAGTACTTC.

This clone was seen once. The CDR3 nucleotides read TGTGCCAGCAGCTTAGGCCACCTGAATGAGCAGTTCTTC. It specifies CASSLGHLNEQFF. The chain has TRBV11-2 and TRBJ2-1; D gene uncertain. V lost 1 base to trimming and J lost 7 bases, with 8 bases between them. The CDR3 sequence is 13 residues long. Germline loops: CDR1 SGHAT, CDR2 FQNNGV. Full variable domain (rest looked up from reference TRBV11-2 and TRBJ2-1): EAGVAQSPRYKIIEKRQSVAFWCNPISGHATLYWYQQILGQGPKLLIQFQNNGVVDDSQLPKDRFSAERLKGVDSTLKIQPAKLEDSAVYLCASSLGHLNEQFFGPGTRLTVL.

J is TRBJ2-7 and V is TRBV5-1; D not resolved. Trimming pared 1 base from V and 9 bases from J, leaving 11 bases between. In germline, CDR1 is SGHRS, CDR2 YFSETQ. This CDR3 region has 12 residues. This chain's CDR3 is CASSLTFDRQYF. In nucleotides, the CDR3 is TGCGCCAGCAGCTTGACGTTTGATCGGCAGTACTTC.

The gene calls are TRBV27 and TRBJ2-7, with 7 bases that match TRBD1. Germline assignment: CDR1 MNHEY and CDR2 SMNVEV (reference sequence). V shed 6 bases, J shed 5 bases, and the junction held 7 bases outside the gene matches. The CDR3 is 13 residues long. The CDR3 is CASRNTGVNEQYF. In DNA, the CDR3 is TGTGCCAGCAGAAACACAGGGGTGAACGAGCAGTACTTC.

This clone was seen a handful of times. V and J are TRBV15 and TRBJ1-5; 9 nucleotides match TRBD1. Germline lookup yields CDR1 LNHNV and CDR2 YYDKDF (reference sequence). The CDR3 loop spans 14 amino acids. Losses at the gene ends were 9 bases for V and 5 bases for J; bases not matched to a gene: 8. CDR3 region: CATSGTGMDQPQHF. The CDR3 DNA reads TGTGCCACTTCCGGGACAGGGATGGATCAGCCCCAGCATTTT.

DNA for the CDR3: TGTGCCAGCAGTTACCGCGGGGCTGGTAGTAATGAAAAACTGTTTTTT. Its translation: CASSYRGAGSNEKLFF. The chain combines TRBV6-5 with TRBJ1-4; the D gene is possibly TRBD1 (5 bases). CDR3 size: 16 residues. V was clipped by 2 bases and J by 4 bases, with 14 bases between them. The V gene's germline CDR1 is MNHEY and CDR2 SVGAGI.